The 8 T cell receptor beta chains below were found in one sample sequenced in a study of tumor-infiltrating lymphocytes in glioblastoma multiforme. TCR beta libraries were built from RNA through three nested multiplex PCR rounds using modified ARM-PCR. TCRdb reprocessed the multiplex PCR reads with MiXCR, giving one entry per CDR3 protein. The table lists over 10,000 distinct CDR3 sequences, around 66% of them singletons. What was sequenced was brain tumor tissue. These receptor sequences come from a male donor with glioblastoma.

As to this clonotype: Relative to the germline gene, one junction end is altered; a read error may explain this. The CDR3 nucleotides are TGTGCCAGCGGGATCGGACTAGTCCCCACCTACGAGCAATACTTC. It translates to CASGIGLVPTYEQYF. This chain uses TRBV13 with TRBJ2-7; TRBD2 matches at 7 bases. This CDR3 is built from 15 residues. Germline values: CDR1 PRHDT, CDR2 FYEKMQ (reference sequence). Looking up the rest from reference TRBV13 and TRBJ2-7 gives the full variable domain: AAGVIQSPRHLIKEKRETATLKCYPIPRHDTVYWYQQGPGQDPQFLISFYEKMQSDKGSIPDRFSAQQFSDYHSELNMSSLELGDSALYFCASGIGLVPTYEQYFGPGTRLTVT.

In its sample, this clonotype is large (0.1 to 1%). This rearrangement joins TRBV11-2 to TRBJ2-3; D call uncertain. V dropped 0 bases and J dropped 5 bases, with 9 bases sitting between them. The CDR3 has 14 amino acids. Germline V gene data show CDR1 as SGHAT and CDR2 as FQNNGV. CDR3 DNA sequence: TGTGCCAGCAGCTTAGACGGACCCCTAGATACGCAGTATTTT. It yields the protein CASSLDGPLDTQYF.

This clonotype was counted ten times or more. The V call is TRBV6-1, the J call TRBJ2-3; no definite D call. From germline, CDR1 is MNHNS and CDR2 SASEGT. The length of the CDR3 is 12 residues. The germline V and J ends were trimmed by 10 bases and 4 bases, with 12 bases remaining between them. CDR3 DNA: TGTGCCACCTATAGATCCCCAGATACGCAGTATTTT. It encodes CATYRSPDTQYF.

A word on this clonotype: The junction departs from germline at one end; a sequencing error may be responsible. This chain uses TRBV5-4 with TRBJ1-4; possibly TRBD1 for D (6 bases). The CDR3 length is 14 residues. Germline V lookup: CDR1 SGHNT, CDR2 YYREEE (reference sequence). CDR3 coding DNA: TGTGCCAGCAGCTTGGAACAGGGAAGTGAAACACTGTTTTTT. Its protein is CASSLEQGSETLFF. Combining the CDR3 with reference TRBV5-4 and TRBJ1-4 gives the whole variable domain ETGVTQSPTHLIKTRGQQVTLRCSSQSGHNTVSWYQQALGQGPQFIFQYYREEENGRGNFPPRFSGLQFPNYSSELNVNALELDDSALYLCASSLEQGSETLFFGSGTQLSVL.

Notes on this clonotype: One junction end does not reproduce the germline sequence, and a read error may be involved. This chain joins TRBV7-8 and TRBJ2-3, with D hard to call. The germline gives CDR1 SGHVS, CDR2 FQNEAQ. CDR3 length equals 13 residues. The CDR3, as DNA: TGTACCAGCAGCATTATAGGCACAGATACGCAGTATTTT. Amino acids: CTSSIIGTDTQYF.

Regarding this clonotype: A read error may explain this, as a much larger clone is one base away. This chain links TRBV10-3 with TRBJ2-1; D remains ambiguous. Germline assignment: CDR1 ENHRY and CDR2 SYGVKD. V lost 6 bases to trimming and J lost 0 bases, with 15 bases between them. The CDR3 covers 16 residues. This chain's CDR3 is CAIRGEIPSSYNEQFF. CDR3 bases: TGTGCCATCAGAGGAGAGATCCCTAGCTCCTACAATGAGCAGTTCTTC.

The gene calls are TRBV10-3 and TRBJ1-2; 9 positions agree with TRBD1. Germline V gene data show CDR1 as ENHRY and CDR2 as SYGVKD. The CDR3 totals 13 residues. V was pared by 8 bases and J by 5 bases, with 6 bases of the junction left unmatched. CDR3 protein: CAIDTGGGYGYTF. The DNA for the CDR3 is TGTGCCATCGACACAGGGGGCGGATATGGCTACACCTTC.

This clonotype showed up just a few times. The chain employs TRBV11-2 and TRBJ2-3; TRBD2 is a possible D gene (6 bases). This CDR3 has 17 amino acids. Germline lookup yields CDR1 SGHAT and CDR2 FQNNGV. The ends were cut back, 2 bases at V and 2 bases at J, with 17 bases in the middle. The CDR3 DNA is TGTGCCAGCAGCTTACGAGGAGGGTCCACCCTCACAGATACGCAGTATTTT. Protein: CASSLRGGSTLTDTQYF.